This T cell receptor (beta chain) comes out of a study of blood T cell repertoires in COVID-19. Trimming at V came to 5 bases and at J to 4 bases, leaving 2 bases not matched to a gene. Germline V CDR1 and CDR2: SGHVS, FQNEAQ. CDR3 size: 14 residues. The assay was immunoSEQ multiplex PCR, and TCRdb's table has in-frame clones only and misses some. This sample has some 150,000 clones, with around nine tenths found just once. Sequencing was done on a sample of peripheral blood. This receptor was taken from a woman between 50 and 59 years old with active or convalescent COVID-19. The rearrangement joins TRBV7-8 to TRBJ1-5; TRBD1 agrees at 10 bases. CDR3 sequence (DNA): TGTGCCAGCAGCGTGGACAGGGGGAATCAGCCCCAGCATTTT. Translation gives CASSVDRGNQPQHF.